The rows below give T cell receptor beta chains drawn from one sample of a study of cytomegalovirus exposure and HLA in healthy donors. Clones were sequenced by immunoSEQ multiplex PCR, and TCRdb holds only the in-frame ones, with some missing. There are about 93,000 clones in the sample; roughly 78% occur only once, and about 7.9% lies in the top ten. The specimen was PBMCs. Source of these receptors: a man aged 25-45 years in good health and CMV-seronegative. The CDR3 runs from the conserved cysteine through the conserved F or W. Fields, in order: V gene, clone size, D gene, J gene, CDR3 protein, CDR3 DNA. D genes are given only for firm matches. Size is omitted from some rows. Given values are once, few, many or a class for expanded clones.

v_call: TRBV27; clone_size: NA; d_call: NA; j_call: TRBJ1-4; cdr3_aa: CARQQGIDEKLFF; cdr3_nt: TGTGCCAGGCAACAGGGAATCGATGAAAAACTGTTTTTT
v_call: TRBV6-5; clone_size: NA; d_call: TRBD1; j_call: TRBJ2-7; cdr3_aa: CASSSDRAPYEQYF; cdr3_nt: TGTGCCAGCAGTTCAGACAGGGCCCCCTACGAGCAGTACTTC
v_call: TRBV28; clone_size: few; d_call: TRBD1; j_call: TRBJ1-2; cdr3_aa: CATTEPGQTNYGYTF; cdr3_nt: TGTGCCACGACCGAACCGGGACAGACTAACTATGGCTACACCTTC
v_call: TRBV7-2; clone_size: NA; d_call: TRBD1; j_call: TRBJ1-1; cdr3_aa: CASSLGTGNQDTEAFF; cdr3_nt: TGTGCCAGCAGCTTGGGGACAGGGAATCAGGACACTGAAGCTTTCTTT
v_call: TRBV7-3; clone_size: once; d_call: TRBD1; j_call: TRBJ2-5; cdr3_aa: CASSFGTGEETQYF; cdr3_nt: TGTGCCAGCAGCTTTGGGACAGGGGAAGAGACCCAGTACTTC
v_call: TRBV5-1; clone_size: NA; d_call: NA; j_call: TRBJ2-7; cdr3_aa: CASGWTVESYEQYF; cdr3_nt: TGCGCCAGCGGATGGACAGTAGAGTCCTACGAGCAGTACTTC
v_call: TRBV28; clone_size: few; d_call: TRBD2; j_call: TRBJ2-5; cdr3_aa: CASSLFRGLSGGAGETQYF; cdr3_nt: TGTGCCAGCAGTTTATTTAGGGGACTTAGCGGGGGGGCTGGTGAGACCCAGTACTTC
v_call: TRBV9; clone_size: NA; d_call: NA; j_call: TRBJ2-7; cdr3_aa: CASSVEEGLGSYEQYF; cdr3_nt: TGTGCCAGCAGCGTAGAGGAGGGTTTGGGCTCCTACGAGCAGTACTTC
v_call: TRBV25-1; clone_size: few; d_call: NA; j_call: TRBJ1-1; cdr3_aa: CASSDEKGDAEAFF; cdr3_nt: TGTGCCAGCAGTGACGAAAAGGGGGACGCTGAAGCTTTCTTT
v_call: TRBV7-6; clone_size: NA; d_call: NA; j_call: TRBJ1-1; cdr3_aa: CASSLRHMNTEAFF; cdr3_nt: TGTGCCAGCAGCCTAAGACATATGAACACTGAAGCTTTCTTT
v_call: TRBV5-1; clone_size: NA; d_call: TRBD2; j_call: TRBJ2-3; cdr3_aa: CASYRNPAGIPDTQYF; cdr3_nt: TGCGCCAGCTACCGGAATCCAGCGGGAATCCCAGATACGCAGTATTTT
v_call: TRBV5-6; clone_size: NA; d_call: NA; j_call: TRBJ1-6; cdr3_aa: CASSPWTREIQKLHF; cdr3_nt: TGTGCCAGCAGCCCCTGGACGAGGGAGATTCAAAAACTCCACTTT
v_call: TRBV9; clone_size: NA; d_call: NA; j_call: TRBJ2-2; cdr3_aa: CASSVGSARHTGELFF; cdr3_nt: TGTGCCAGCAGCGTAGGGAGCGCTAGGCACACCGGGGAGCTGTTTTTT
v_call: TRBV30; clone_size: few; d_call: TRBD1; j_call: TRBJ1-5; cdr3_aa: CAWSAGQGYHQPQHF; cdr3_nt: TGTGCCTGGAGTGCGGGACAGGGGTACCATCAGCCCCAGCATTTT
v_call: TRBV27; clone_size: NA; d_call: TRBD1; j_call: TRBJ2-7; cdr3_aa: CASSGTGLSRPYEQYF; cdr3_nt: TGTGCCAGCAGTGGGACAGGGCTTTCCCGTCCGTACGAGCAGTACTTC
v_call: TRBV5-5; clone_size: few; d_call: TRBD1; j_call: TRBJ1-2; cdr3_aa: CASSEGTVSGYTF; cdr3_nt: TGTGCCAGCAGCGAGGGGACAGTCTCTGGCTACACCTTC
v_call: TRBV5-1; clone_size: NA; d_call: NA; j_call: TRBJ2-3; cdr3_aa: CASSLGAGSSTDTQYF; cdr3_nt: TGCGCCAGCAGCTTGGGTGCGGGGAGTAGCACAGATACGCAGTATTTT
v_call: TRBV7-2; clone_size: NA; d_call: NA; j_call: TRBJ1-3; cdr3_aa: CASSLRGNTIYF; cdr3_nt: TGTGCCAGCAGCTTGCGTGGAAACACCATATATTTT
v_call: TRBV5-1; clone_size: NA; d_call: NA; j_call: TRBJ2-3; cdr3_aa: CASSSLGRSMVDTQYF; cdr3_nt: TGCGCCAGCAGCTCCCTCGGTCGATCTATGGTGGATACGCAGTATTTT
v_call: TRBV7-9; clone_size: few; d_call: TRBD1; j_call: TRBJ2-7; cdr3_aa: CASSFKGQGDYEQYF; cdr3_nt: TGTGCCAGCAGCTTTAAGGGACAGGGGGACTACGAGCAGTACTTC
v_call: TRBV7-2; clone_size: NA; d_call: NA; j_call: TRBJ1-1; cdr3_aa: CASSLVVNTEAFF; cdr3_nt: TGTGCCAGCAGCTTAGTAGTAAACACTGAAGCTTTCTTT
v_call: TRBV5-1; clone_size: NA; d_call: TRBD2; j_call: TRBJ2-7; cdr3_aa: CASSLASSGPYEQYF; cdr3_nt: TGCGCCAGCAGCTTGGCGTCTAGCGGTCCCTACGAGCAGTACTTC
v_call: TRBV7-3; clone_size: NA; d_call: NA; j_call: TRBJ2-3; cdr3_aa: CASSPGGWTTDTQYF; cdr3_nt: TGTGCCAGCAGCCCCGGGGGATGGACCACAGATACGCAGTATTTT
v_call: TRBV10-2; clone_size: NA; d_call: TRBD1; j_call: TRBJ2-7; cdr3_aa: CAIPGQGPYEQYF; cdr3_nt: TGCGCCATCCCGGGACAGGGTCCCTACGAGCAGTACTTC
v_call: TRBV6-1; clone_size: NA; d_call: NA; j_call: TRBJ1-4; cdr3_aa: CASRDSSREKLFF; cdr3_nt: TGTGCCAGCAGGGACAGCTCTAGGGAAAAACTGTTTTTT
v_call: TRBV21-1; clone_size: NA; d_call: NA; j_call: TRBJ2-6; cdr3_aa: CASRNHPGQGGSGANVLTF; cdr3_nt: TGTGCCAGCAGAAATCACCCGGGACAGGGAGGCTCTGGGGCCAACGTCCTGACTTTC
v_call: TRBV19; clone_size: NA; d_call: TRBD1; j_call: TRBJ2-3; cdr3_aa: CASRSNPGQGTDTQYF; cdr3_nt: TGTGCCAGTAGAAGCAATCCGGGACAGGGCACAGATACGCAGTATTTT
v_call: TRBV7-9; clone_size: NA; d_call: NA; j_call: TRBJ1-6; cdr3_aa: CASSLEGVREVGSPLHF; cdr3_nt: TGTGCCAGCAGCTTAGAGGGCGTCAGGGAAGTGGGCTCACCCCTCCACTTT
v_call: TRBV6-5; clone_size: NA; d_call: TRBD1; j_call: TRBJ1-1; cdr3_aa: CASIRTGGMGAFF; cdr3_nt: TGTGCCAGCATAAGGACAGGTGGAATGGGAGCTTTCTTT
v_call: TRBV9; clone_size: NA; d_call: TRBD1; j_call: TRBJ1-1; cdr3_aa: CASSARQGFIGIGTEAFF; cdr3_nt: TGTGCCAGCAGCGCCCGACAGGGATTTATCGGGATTGGCACTGAAGCTTTCTTT
v_call: TRBV6-4; clone_size: NA; d_call: NA; j_call: TRBJ2-2; cdr3_aa: CASSLQGNTGELFF; cdr3_nt: TGTGCCAGCAGTCTCCAGGGGAACACCGGGGAGCTGTTTTTT
v_call: TRBV18; clone_size: NA; d_call: TRBD1; j_call: TRBJ1-1; cdr3_aa: CASSLTPTGSSEAFF; cdr3_nt: TGTGCCAGCTCACTCACACCGACAGGGAGTTCTGAAGCTTTCTTT
v_call: TRBV28; clone_size: NA; d_call: NA; j_call: TRBJ1-1; cdr3_aa: CASSLGGLLEAFF; cdr3_nt: TGTGCCAGCAGTTTGGGAGGACTGCTTGAAGCTTTCTTT
v_call: TRBV29-1; clone_size: NA; d_call: TRBD2; j_call: TRBJ2-2; cdr3_aa: CSVEGIPSGRAGELFF; cdr3_nt: TGCAGCGTTGAAGGTATACCTAGCGGGAGAGCCGGGGAGCTGTTTTTT
v_call: TRBV7-2; clone_size: NA; d_call: TRBD1; j_call: TRBJ2-7; cdr3_aa: CASSSDRAAEQYF; cdr3_nt: TGTGCCAGCAGTTCAGACAGGGCGGCTGAGCAGTACTTC
v_call: TRBV25-1; clone_size: NA; d_call: TRBD1; j_call: TRBJ2-7; cdr3_aa: CASSGEGQGAYEQYF; cdr3_nt: TGTGCCAGCAGCGGGGAGGGACAGGGGGCCTACGAGCAGTACTTC
v_call: TRBV6-5; clone_size: NA; d_call: NA; j_call: TRBJ2-7; cdr3_aa: CASSYSGADFSEQYF; cdr3_nt: TGTGCCAGCAGTTACTCAGGGGCCGATTTCAGCGAGCAGTACTTC
v_call: TRBV6-6; clone_size: NA; d_call: TRBD1; j_call: TRBJ1-4; cdr3_aa: CASSYSRDRRGEKLFF; cdr3_nt: TGTGCCAGCAGTTACTCCCGGGACAGGCGAGGGGAAAAACTGTTTTTT
v_call: TRBV10-2; clone_size: NA; d_call: TRBD2; j_call: TRBJ2-7; cdr3_aa: CASSPHRTSGNEQYF; cdr3_nt: TGCGCCAGCAGTCCTCACCGGACTAGCGGGAACGAGCAGTACTTC
v_call: TRBV27; clone_size: NA; d_call: TRBD1; j_call: TRBJ2-7; cdr3_aa: CASSFQTGAPYEQYF; cdr3_nt: TGTGCCAGCAGTTTTCAGACAGGGGCGCCCTACGAGCAGTACTTC
v_call: TRBV4-1; clone_size: NA; d_call: TRBD1; j_call: TRBJ1-6; cdr3_aa: CASSQLQGAYNSPLHF; cdr3_nt: TGCGCCAGCAGCCAACTACAGGGGGCGTATAATTCACCCCTCCACTTT